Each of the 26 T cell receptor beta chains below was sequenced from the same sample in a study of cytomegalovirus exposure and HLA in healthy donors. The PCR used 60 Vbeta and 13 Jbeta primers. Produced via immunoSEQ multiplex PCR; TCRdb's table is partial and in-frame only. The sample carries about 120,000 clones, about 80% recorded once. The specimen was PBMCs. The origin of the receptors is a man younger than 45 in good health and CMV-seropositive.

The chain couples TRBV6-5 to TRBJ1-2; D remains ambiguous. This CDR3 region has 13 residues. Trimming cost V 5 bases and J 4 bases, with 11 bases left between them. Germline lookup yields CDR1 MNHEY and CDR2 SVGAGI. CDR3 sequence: CASSPATAYGYTF. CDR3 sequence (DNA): TGTGCCAGCAGTCCGGCGACTGCCTATGGCTACACCTTC.

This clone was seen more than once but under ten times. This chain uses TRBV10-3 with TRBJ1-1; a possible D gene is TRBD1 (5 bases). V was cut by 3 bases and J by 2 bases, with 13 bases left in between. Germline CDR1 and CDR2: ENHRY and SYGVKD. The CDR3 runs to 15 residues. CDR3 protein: CAISEDGGDNTEAFF. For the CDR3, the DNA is TGTGCCATCAGTGAAGATGGGGGGGATAACACTGAAGCTTTCTTT.

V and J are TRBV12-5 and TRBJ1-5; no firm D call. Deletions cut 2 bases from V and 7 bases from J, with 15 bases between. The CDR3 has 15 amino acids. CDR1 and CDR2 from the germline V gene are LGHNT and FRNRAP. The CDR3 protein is CASGLKAGLKQPQHF. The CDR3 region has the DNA TGTGCTAGTGGTTTGAAGGCGGGTCTTAAGCAGCCCCAGCATTTT.

In DNA form, the CDR3 reads TGTGCCAGCAGTTATTCCGCAGACAGGAACACTGAAGCTTTCTTT. Translated: CASSYSADRNTEAFF. The chain combines TRBV6-6 with TRBJ1-1, with a weak D call TRBD1 (5 bases). Germline CDR1 and CDR2: MNHNY and SVGAGI (reference sequence). The V end lost 3 bases, the J end lost 1 base, and 12 bases lay between the germline ends. This CDR3 has 15 residues.

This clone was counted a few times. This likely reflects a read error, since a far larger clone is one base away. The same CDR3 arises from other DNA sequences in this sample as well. The CDR3 sequence is CASSLVVEEKLFF. The CDR3 DNA sequence: TGTGCCAGCAGCTTGGTCGTGGAGGAAAAACTGTTTTTC. This rearrangement joins TRBV5-6 to TRBJ1-4; D unresolved. The germline gives CDR1 SGHDT, CDR2 YYEEEE. This CDR3 spans 13 amino acids.

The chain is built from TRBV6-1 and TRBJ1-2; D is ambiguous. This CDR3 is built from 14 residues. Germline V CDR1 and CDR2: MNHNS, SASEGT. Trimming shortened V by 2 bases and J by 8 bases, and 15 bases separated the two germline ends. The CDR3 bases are TGTGCCAGCAGTGAATCTACTTTTGTGGTCGGCTACACCTTC. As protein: CASSESTFVVGYTF.

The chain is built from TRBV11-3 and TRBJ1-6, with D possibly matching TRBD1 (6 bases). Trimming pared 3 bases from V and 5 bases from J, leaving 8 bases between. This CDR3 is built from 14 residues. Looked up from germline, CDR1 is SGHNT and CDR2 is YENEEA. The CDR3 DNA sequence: TGTGCCAGCAGCTTGGGGGCGGATAATTCACCCCTCCACTTT. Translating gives CASSLGADNSPLHF.

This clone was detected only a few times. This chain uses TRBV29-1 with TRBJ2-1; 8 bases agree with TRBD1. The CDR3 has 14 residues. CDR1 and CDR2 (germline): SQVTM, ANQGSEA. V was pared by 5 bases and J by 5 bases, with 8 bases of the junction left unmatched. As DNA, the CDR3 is TGCAGCGTTAAACAGGGGGGTAGGGACAATGAGCAGTTCTTC. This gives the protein CSVKQGGRDNEQFF.

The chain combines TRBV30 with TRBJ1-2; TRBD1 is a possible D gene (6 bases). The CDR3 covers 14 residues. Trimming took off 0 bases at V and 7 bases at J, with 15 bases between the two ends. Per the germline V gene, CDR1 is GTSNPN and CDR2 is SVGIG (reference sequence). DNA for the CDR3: TGTGCCTGGAGTGTACGACAGGTTCTTCGTGGCTACACCTTC. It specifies CAWSVRQVLRGYTF.

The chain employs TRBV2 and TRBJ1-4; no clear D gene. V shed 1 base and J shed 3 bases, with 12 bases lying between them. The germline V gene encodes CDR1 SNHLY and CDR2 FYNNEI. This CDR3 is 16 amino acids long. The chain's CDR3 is CASSEGPQMANEKLFF. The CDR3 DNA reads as TGTGCCAGCAGTGAAGGTCCACAGATGGCTAATGAAAAACTGTTTTTT. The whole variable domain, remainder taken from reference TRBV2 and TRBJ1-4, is EPEVTQTPSHQVTQMGQEVILRCVPISNHLYFYWYRQILGQKVEFLVSFYNNEISEKSEIFDDQFSVERPDGSNFTLKIRSTKLEDSAMYFCASSEGPQMANEKLFFGSGTQLSVL.

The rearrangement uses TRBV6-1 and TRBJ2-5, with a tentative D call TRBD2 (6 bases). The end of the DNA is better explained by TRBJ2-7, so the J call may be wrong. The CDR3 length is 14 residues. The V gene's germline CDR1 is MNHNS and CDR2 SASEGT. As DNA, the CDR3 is TGTGCCAGCAGTGAACCGGGACTCTCCTACGAGCAGTACTTC. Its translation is CASSEPGLSYEQYF.

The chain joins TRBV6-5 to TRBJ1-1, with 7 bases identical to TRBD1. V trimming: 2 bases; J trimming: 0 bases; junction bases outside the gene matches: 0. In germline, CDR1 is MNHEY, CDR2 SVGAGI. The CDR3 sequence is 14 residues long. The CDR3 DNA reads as TGTGCCAGCAGTTACGGGACAGTGAACACTGAAGCTTTCTTT. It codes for CASSYGTVNTEAFF.

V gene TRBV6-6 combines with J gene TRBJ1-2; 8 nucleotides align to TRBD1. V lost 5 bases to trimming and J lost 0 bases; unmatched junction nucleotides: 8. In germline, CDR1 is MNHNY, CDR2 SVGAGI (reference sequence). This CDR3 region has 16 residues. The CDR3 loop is CASSHRGVGTNYGYTF. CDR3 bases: TGTGCCAGCAGTCACAGGGGGGTGGGGACTAACTATGGCTACACCTTC.

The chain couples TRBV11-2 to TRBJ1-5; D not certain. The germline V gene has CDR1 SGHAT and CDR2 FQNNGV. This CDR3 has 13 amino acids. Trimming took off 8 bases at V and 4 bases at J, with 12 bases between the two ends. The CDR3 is CASALNQNQPQHF. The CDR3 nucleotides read TGTGCCAGCGCCCTCAATCAGAATCAGCCCCAGCATTTT.

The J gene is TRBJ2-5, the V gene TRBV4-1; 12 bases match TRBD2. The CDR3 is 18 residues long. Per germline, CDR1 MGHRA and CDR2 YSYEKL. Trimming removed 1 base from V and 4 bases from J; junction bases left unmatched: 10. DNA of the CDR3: TGCGCCAGCAGCCAAGGGGGAGGACTAGCGGGGACCTCAGAGACCCAGTACTTC. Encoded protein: CASSQGGGLAGTSETQYF.

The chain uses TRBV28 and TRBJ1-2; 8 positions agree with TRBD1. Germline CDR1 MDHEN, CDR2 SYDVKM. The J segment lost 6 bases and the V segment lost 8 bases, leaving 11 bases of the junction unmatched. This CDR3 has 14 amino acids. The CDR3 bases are TGTGCCAGCCACCCAGGGGGCGAGAGGGATGGCTACACCTTC. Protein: CASHPGGERDGYTF.

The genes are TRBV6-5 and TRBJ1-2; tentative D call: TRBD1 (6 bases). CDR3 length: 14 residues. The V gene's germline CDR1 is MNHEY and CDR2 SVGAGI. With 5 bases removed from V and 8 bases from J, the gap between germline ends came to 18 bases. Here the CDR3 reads CASSPNLNRAGYTF. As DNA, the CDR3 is TGTGCCAGCAGTCCAAACCTGAACAGGGCCGGCTACACCTTC.

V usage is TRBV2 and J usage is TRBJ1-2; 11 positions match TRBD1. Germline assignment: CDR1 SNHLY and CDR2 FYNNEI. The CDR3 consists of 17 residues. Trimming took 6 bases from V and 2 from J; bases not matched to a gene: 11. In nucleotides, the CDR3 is TGTGCCAGCAGCGAACCCCGGGACAGGGGGATCAACTATGGCTACACCTTC. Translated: CASSEPRDRGINYGYTF. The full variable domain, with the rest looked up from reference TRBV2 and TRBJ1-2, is EPEVTQTPSHQVTQMGQEVILRCVPISNHLYFYWYRQILGQKVEFLVSFYNNEISEKSEIFDDQFSVERPDGSNFTLKIRSTKLEDSAMYFCASSEPRDRGINYGYTFGSGTRLTVV.

Written as DNA, the CDR3 is TGCGCCAGCAGTGACAGGGGGGAGGCTTTCTTT. Its protein is CASSDRGEAFF. The chain has TRBV10-2 and TRBJ1-1; the match to TRBD1 covers 7 bases. After removal of 3 bases from V and 11 bases from J, the junction contained 3 bases not matched to a gene. Germline CDR1 and CDR2: WSHSY and SAAADI. This CDR3 has 11 residues.

CDR3 amino acids: CATGSNPNYGYTF. CDR3 bases: TGCGCCACAGGATCCAACCCTAACTATGGCTACACCTTC. The chain combines TRBV10-2 with TRBJ1-2, with D uncertain. Germline CDR1 reads WSHSY; CDR2 reads SAAADI. The CDR3 is 13 residues long. The V end was cut by 10 bases, the J end by 0 bases, with 12 bases between.

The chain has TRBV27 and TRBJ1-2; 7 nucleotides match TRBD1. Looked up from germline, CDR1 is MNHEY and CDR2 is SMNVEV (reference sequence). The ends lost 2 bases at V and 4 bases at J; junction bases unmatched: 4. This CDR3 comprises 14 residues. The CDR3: CASSLNRGGYGYTF. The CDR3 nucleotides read TGTGCCAGCAGTTTAAACAGGGGAGGCTATGGCTACACCTTC.

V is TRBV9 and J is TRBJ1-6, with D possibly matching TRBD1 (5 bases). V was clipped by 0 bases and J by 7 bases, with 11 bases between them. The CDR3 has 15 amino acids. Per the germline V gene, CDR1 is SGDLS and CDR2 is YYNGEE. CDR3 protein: CASSVGPGWNSPLHF. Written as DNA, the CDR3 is TGTGCCAGCAGCGTAGGGCCAGGGTGGAATTCACCCCTCCACTTT.

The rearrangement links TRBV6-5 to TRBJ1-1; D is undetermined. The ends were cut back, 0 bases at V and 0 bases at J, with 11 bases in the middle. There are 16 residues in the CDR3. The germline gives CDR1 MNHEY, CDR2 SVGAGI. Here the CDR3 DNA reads TGTGCCAGCAGTTACTCAGCAGGAAGGATGAACACTGAAGCTTTCTTT. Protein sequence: CASSYSAGRMNTEAFF.

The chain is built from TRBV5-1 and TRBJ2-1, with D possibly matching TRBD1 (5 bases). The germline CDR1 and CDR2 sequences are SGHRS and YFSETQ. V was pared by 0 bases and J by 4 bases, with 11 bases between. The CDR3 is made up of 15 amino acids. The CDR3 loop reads CASSLGQGFYNEQFF. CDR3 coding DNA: TGCGCCAGCAGCTTGGGGCAGGGCTTTTACAATGAGCAGTTCTTC.

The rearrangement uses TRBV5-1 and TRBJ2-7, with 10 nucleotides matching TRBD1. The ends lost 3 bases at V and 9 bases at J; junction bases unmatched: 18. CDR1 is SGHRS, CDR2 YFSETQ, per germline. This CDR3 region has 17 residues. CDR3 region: CASSWMTGGGWLGGQYF. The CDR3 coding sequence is TGCGCCAGCAGCTGGATGACAGGGGGCGGATGGCTTGGTGGGCAGTACTTC.

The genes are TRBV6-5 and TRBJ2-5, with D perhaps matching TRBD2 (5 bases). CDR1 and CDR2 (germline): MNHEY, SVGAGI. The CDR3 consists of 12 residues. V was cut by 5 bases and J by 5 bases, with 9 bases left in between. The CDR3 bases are TGTGCCAGCAGTGGCCGCGGGGAGACCCAGTACTTC. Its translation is CASSGRGETQYF.